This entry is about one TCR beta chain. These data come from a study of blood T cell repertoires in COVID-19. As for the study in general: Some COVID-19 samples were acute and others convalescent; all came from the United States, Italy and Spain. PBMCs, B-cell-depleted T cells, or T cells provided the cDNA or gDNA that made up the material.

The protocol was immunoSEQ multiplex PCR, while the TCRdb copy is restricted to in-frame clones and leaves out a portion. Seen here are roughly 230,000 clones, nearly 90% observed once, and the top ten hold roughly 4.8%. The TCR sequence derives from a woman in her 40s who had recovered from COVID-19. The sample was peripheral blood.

The CDR3 loop is CASSRLAGGGELFF. DNA of the CDR3: TGTGCCAGCAGCCGACTAGCGGGGGGCGGGGAGCTGTTTTTT. The chain has TRBV11-2 and TRBJ2-2; 13 nucleotides match TRBD2. The CDR3 sequence is 14 residues long. The V and J ends lost 5 bases and 7 bases, in that order; junction bases with no gene match: 1. Germline lookup yields CDR1 SGHAT and CDR2 FQNNGV.